The 3 T cell receptor beta chains below were found in one sample sequenced in a study of spatial heterogeneity in lung cancer. Study observations and caveats: Counts of expanded intratumoral alpha and beta TCRs tracked tumor mutation counts.

Described time point: sample taken at primary tumor resection. No antigen is known for these receptors. TCRdb itself ran the 5' RACE reads through MiXCR, one entry per CDR3 protein. Here the sample spans some 5,600 distinct CDR3 sequences, more than 4% being singletons. Here the sequenced sample was lung tumor tissue, taken at surgery. Receptors were obtained from a male donor with early-stage non-small cell lung cancer.

This clonotype has ten or more counts. The chain couples TRBV28 to TRBJ1-1, with D unclear. V gave up 5 bases and J gave up 0 bases, with 13 bases separating them. Germline values: CDR1 MDHEN, CDR2 SYDVKM. The CDR3 contains 15 residues. The CDR3 protein is CASSTFGGLNTEAFF. Written as DNA, the CDR3 is TGTGCCAGCAGTACCTTCGGCGGGCTGAACACTGAAGCTTTCTTT.

This clonotype was recorded many times. V is TRBV20-1 and J is TRBJ1-3; possibly TRBD1 for D (6 bases). Germline V gives CDR1 DFQATT, CDR2 SNEGSKA (reference sequence). With 6 bases removed from V and 4 bases from J, the gap between germline ends came to 16 bases. The CDR3 runs 14 residues. The CDR3 spells CSALNGGAGNTIYF. In DNA, the CDR3 is TGCAGTGCCCTGAACGGGGGCGCAGGAAACACCATATATTTT.

In its sample, this clonotype was seen many times. The gene calls are TRBV27 and TRBJ2-3, with D possibly being TRBD2 (6 bases). This CDR3 has 14 amino acids. The germline V gene encodes CDR1 MNHEY and CDR2 SMNVEV (reference sequence). The V end lost 6 bases, the J end lost 6 bases, and 16 bases lay between the germline ends. The chain's CDR3 is CASSQRRGWDTQYF. The CDR3 DNA follows: TGTGCCAGCAGCCAGAGGAGGGGTTGGGATACGCAGTATTTT.